This is a list of T cell receptor beta chains from one sample in a study of T cell responses to AZD1222 COVID-19 vaccine. Sequencing was performed with immunoSEQ multiplex PCR; in TCRdb, only in-frame clones are kept and a portion is missing. The table records approximately 120,000 clones, about 90% of them present only once. Sequencing used peripheral blood, obtained 28 days after the second AZD1222 dose. Receptor source: an adult who received the AZD1222 COVID-19 vaccine. CDR3s include the opening cysteine and the closing phenylalanine or tryptophan. Fields, in order: CDR3 protein, CDR3 DNA, D gene, J gene, clone size, V gene. D genes are given only for firm matches. Rows may omit the clone size; those that give it use once, few, many or a size class.

CASSFRSNQPQHF TGTGCCAGCAGTTTTCGGAGCAATCAGCCCCAGCATTTT - TRBJ1-5 - TRBV12-3/TRBV12-4
CASSPTGVRRTDTQYF TGTGCCAGTAGTCCCACGGGGGTCCGCCGCACAGATACGCAGTATTTT - TRBJ2-3 once TRBV19
CACRRDGSSYNSPLHF TGTGCCTGTAGGAGGGACGGCAGCTCCTATAATTCACCCCTCCACTTT - TRBJ1-6 - TRBV30
CASSNTPGVQETQYF TGTGCCAGCAGCAATACACCAGGGGTCCAAGAGACCCAGTACTTC - TRBJ2-5 - TRBV11-1
CAWRQGGNEKLFF TGTGCCTGGAGACAGGGCGGTAATGAAAAACTGTTTTTT - TRBJ1-4 - TRBV30
CASSVATEYNEQFF TGTGCCAGCAGCGTAGCTACAGAGTACAATGAGCAGTTCTTC - TRBJ2-1 - TRBV9
CASSLVFNTEAFF TGTGCCAGCAGCTTAGTTTTCAACACTGAAGCTTTCTTT - TRBJ1-1 once TRBV11-3
CASSLNRADTEAFF TGTGCCAGCAGCTTAAACAGGGCTGACACTGAAGCTTTCTTT - TRBJ1-1 - TRBV11-2
CASRTWAGGIDTQYF TGTGCCAGCAGAACCTGGGCGGGAGGGATCGATACGCAGTATTTT TRBD2 TRBJ2-3 - TRBV7-2
CASSLSGGNYGYTF TGTGCCAGCAGCTTATCAGGAGGGAACTATGGCTACACCTTC - TRBJ1-2 - TRBV7-6
CASSLRGVNEQFF TGTGCCAGCAGCTTACGGGGCGTAAATGAGCAGTTCTTC - TRBJ2-1 - TRBV11-3
CAWRRRGGLADTQYF TGTGCCTGGAGGCGGAGGGGTGGCTTAGCAGATACGCAGTATTTT - TRBJ2-3 - TRBV30
CASSIDPDSPSPLHF TGTGCCAGTAGTATAGATCCCGACAGTCCTTCACCCCTCCACTTT - TRBJ1-6 few TRBV19
CASSEVVRRSNQPQHF TGTGCCAGCAGTGAAGTTGTGAGGCGGAGCAATCAGCCCCAGCATTTT - TRBJ1-5 - TRBV6-1
CASSARDRDNQPQHF TGTGCCAGTAGTGCAAGGGACAGAGACAATCAGCCCCAGCATTTT TRBD1 TRBJ1-5 - TRBV19
CASLTGEGNTIYF TGTGCCAGCCTGACAGGGGAGGGAAACACCATATATTTT TRBD1 TRBJ1-3 - TRBV12-3/TRBV12-4
CASKGPPVDTQYF TGCGCCAGCAAAGGGCCCCCGGTAGATACGCAGTATTTT - TRBJ2-3 - TRBV4-1
CASSQVGTYGYTF TGCGCCAGCAGCCAAGTAGGGACATATGGCTACACCTTC - TRBJ1-2 - TRBV4-1
CASSLGVINEKLFF TGTGCCAGCAGCTTGGGGGTGATTAATGAAAAACTGTTTTTT - TRBJ1-4 - TRBV11-2
CASTPRGGQGNEQFF TGTGCCAGCACCCCTCGGGGGGGCCAGGGTAATGAGCAGTTCTTC TRBD2 TRBJ2-1 - TRBV6-5
CATKNGSFSTYNEQFF TGTGCCACCAAAAACGGCAGCTTTTCTACCTACAATGAGCAGTTCTTC - TRBJ2-1 - TRBV7-9
CASSVAGAAHPFF TGTGCCAGCAGCGTAGCTGGGGCCGCCCATCCTTTCTTT - TRBJ1-1 - TRBV9
CASSSSGTGLHRSGYTF TGTGCCAGCAGCTCCTCCGGGACAGGGCTCCACCGATCTGGCTACACCTTC TRBD1 TRBJ1-2 - TRBV7-2
CASSEAVVAERTDTQYF TGTGCCAGCAGTGAAGCGGTGGTAGCGGAACGCACAGATACGCAGTATTTT - TRBJ2-3 - TRBV6-1
CASRYSRGTEAFF TGCGCCAGCAGATACAGTCGGGGGACTGAAGCTTTCTTT - TRBJ1-1 - TRBV4-3
CASSVSAGTTEAFF TGCGCCAGCAGCGTCTCGGCAGGGACCACTGAAGCTTTCTTT - TRBJ1-1 - TRBV5-1
CASSQDQGYEQFF TGCGCCAGCAGCCAAGATCAGGGGTATGAGCAGTTCTTC - TRBJ2-1 few TRBV4-3
CASSGGLSNEQFF TGTGCCAGCAGTGGCGGATTGAGCAATGAGCAGTTCTTC - TRBJ2-1 - TRBV21-1
CATSRGLAGVKYEQYF TGTGCCACCAGCAGAGGACTAGCGGGAGTCAAATACGAGCAGTACTTC TRBD2 TRBJ2-7 - TRBV15
CASSPPQIYEQFF TGTGCCAGCAGTCCCCCCCAAATTTATGAGCAGTTCTTC - TRBJ2-1 - TRBV7-9
CASSQRGARSNQPQHF TGTGCCAGCAGCCAGAGGGGGGCCCGGAGCAATCAGCCCCAGCATTTT - TRBJ1-5 - TRBV5-6